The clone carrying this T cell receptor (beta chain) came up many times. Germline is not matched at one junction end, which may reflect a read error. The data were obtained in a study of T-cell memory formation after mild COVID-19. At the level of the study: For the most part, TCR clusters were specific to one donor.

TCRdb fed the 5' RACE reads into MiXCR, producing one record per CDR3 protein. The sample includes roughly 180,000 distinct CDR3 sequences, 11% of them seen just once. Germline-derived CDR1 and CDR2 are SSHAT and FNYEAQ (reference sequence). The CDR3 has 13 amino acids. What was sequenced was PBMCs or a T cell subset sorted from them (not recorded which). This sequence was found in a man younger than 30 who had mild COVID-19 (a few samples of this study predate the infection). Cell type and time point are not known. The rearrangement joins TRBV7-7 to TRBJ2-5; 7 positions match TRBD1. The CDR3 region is CASSLGQQETQYF. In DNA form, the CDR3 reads TGTGCTAGCAGCCTGGGACAGCAAGAGACCCAGTACTTC.